The sequence of this T cell receptor (beta chain) was determined in a study of CD8 T cells in ankylosing spondylitis. Study conclusions and caveats: Earlier reports found some motif variants in synovial fluid and blood in reactive arthritis.

TCRdb re-analysed the 5' RACE reads in MiXCR, keeping a single row per CDR3 protein. The repertoire holds 150,000 to 200,000 distinct CDR3 sequences, approximately 32% seen once, with 4.5% to 6% in the top ten. Germline lookup yields CDR1 SGHRS and CDR2 YFSETQ. The CDR3 has 16 residues. V dropped 1 base and J dropped 3; count of bases not matched to a gene: 7. In its sample, this clonotype was seen many times. Its antigen is currently unknown. Material for sequencing was synovial fluid, either unsorted or a sorted T cell fraction (not recorded which). This TCR was recovered from a male donor with ankylosing spondylitis. V is TRBV5-1 and J is TRBJ2-3, with 8 positions matching TRBD1. CDR3 residues: CASSLTGQGTTDTQYF. The DNA for the CDR3 is TGCGCCAGCAGCTTGACTGGACAGGGCACTACAGATACGCAGTATTTT.